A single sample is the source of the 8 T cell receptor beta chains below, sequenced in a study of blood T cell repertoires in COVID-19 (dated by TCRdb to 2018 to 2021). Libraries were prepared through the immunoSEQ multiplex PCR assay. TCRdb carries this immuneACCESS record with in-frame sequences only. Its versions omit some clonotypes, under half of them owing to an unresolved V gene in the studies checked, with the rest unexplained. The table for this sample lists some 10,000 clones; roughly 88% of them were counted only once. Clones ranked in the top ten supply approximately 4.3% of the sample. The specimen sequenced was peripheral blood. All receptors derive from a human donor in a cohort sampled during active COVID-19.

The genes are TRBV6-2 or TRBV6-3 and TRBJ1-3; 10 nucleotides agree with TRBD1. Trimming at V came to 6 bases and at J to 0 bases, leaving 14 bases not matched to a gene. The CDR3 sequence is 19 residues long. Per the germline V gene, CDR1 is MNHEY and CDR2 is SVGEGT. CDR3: CASSRDLDRGASSGNTIYF. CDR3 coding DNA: TGTGCCAGCAGCCGCGATTTGGACAGGGGGGCGAGCTCTGGAAACACCATATATTTT.

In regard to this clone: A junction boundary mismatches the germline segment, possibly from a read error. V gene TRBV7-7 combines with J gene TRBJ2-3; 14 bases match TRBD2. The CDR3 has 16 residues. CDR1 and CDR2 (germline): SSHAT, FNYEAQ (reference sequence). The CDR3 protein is CASSLGLAGGTDTQYF. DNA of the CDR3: TGTGCCAGCAGTTTAGGACTAGCGGGAGGAACAGATACGCAGTATTTT.

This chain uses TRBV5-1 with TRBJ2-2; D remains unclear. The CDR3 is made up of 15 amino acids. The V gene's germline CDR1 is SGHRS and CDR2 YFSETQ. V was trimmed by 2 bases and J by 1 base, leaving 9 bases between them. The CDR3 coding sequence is TGCGCCAGCAGCTTCGGTCCGGGGAACACCGGGGAGCTGTTTTTT. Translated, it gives CASSFGPGNTGELFF.

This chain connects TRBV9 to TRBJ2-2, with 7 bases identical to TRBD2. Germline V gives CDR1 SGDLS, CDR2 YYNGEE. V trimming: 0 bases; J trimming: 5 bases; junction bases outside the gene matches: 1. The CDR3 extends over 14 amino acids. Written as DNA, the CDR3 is TGTGCCAGCAGCGTAGGAGCGGGGACCGGGGAGCTGTTTTTT. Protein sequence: CASSVGAGTGELFF.

CDR3 loop: CSASGSRYNQPQHF. The CDR3 region has the DNA TGCAGTGCTAGTGGGTCCCGCTACAATCAGCCCCAGCATTTT. This chain links TRBV20-1 with TRBJ1-5; no clear D gene. This CDR3 region has 14 residues. The germline V gene encodes CDR1 DFQATT and CDR2 SNEGSKA (reference sequence). V lost 3 bases and J 3 bases, leaving 12 bases between the germline ends.

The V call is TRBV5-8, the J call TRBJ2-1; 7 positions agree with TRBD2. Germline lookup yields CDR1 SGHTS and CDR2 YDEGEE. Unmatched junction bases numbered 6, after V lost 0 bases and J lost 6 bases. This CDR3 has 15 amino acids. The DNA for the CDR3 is TGTGCCAGCAGCTTGGGGACTAGGGCGGGCAATGAGCAGTTCTTC. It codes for CASSLGTRAGNEQFF.

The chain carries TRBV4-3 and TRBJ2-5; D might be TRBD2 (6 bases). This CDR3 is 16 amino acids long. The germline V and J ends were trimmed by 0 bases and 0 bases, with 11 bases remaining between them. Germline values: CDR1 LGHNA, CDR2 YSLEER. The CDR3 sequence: CASSQDFREYQETQYF. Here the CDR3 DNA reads TGCGCCAGCAGCCAAGATTTTCGGGAGTACCAAGAGACCCAGTACTTC.

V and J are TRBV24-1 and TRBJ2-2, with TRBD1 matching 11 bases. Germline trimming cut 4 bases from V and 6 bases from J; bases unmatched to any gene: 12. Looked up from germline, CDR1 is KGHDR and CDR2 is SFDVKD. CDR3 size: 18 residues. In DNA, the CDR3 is TGTGCCACCAGTGAGCCCGGGACAGGGGGTTTCGTTTCCGGGGAGCTGTTTTTT. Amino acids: CATSEPGTGGFVSGELFF.